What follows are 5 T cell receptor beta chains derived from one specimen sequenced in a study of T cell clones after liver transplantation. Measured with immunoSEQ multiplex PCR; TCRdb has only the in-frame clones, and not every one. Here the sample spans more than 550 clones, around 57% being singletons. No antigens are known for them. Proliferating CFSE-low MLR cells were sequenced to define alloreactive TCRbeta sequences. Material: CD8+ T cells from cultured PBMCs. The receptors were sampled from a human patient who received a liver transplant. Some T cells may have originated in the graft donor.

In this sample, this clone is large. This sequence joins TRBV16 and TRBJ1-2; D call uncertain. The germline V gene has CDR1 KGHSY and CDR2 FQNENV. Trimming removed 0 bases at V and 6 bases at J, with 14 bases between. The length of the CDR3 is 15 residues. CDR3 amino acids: CASSQSGVGRDGYTF. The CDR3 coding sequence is TGTGCCAGCAGCCAATCCGGCGTGGGCCGCGATGGCTACACCTTC.

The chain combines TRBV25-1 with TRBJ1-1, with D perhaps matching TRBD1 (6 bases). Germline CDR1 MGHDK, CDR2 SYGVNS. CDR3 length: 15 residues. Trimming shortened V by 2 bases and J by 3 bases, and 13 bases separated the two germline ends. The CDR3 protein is CASSETGAGDTEAFF. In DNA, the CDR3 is TGTGCCAGCAGTGAAACGGGGGCGGGGGACACTGAAGCTTTCTTT.

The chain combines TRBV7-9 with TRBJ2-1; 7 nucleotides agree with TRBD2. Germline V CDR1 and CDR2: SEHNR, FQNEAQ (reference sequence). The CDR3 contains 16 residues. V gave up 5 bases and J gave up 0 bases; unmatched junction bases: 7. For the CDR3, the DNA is TGTGCCAGCAGCCCAGAAGCGGGATACTCCTACAATGAGCAGTTCTTC. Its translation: CASSPEAGYSYNEQFF.

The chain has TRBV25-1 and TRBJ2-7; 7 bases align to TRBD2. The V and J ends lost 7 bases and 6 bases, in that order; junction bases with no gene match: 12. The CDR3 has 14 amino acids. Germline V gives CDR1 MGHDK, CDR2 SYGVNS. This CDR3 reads CASTEGGWDGEQYF. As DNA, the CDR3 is TGTGCCAGCACCGAGGGAGGGTGGGACGGCGAGCAGTACTTC.

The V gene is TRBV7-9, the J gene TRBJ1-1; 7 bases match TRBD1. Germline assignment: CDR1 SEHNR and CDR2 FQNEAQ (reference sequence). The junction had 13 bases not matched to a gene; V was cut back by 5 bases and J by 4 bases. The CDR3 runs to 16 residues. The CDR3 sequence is CASSPGTVLEGTEAFF. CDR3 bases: TGTGCCAGCAGCCCCGGGACAGTCCTAGAGGGCACTGAAGCTTTCTTT. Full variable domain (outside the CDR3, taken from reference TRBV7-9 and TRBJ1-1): DTGVSQNPRHKITKRGQNVTFRCDPISEHNRLYWYRQTLGQGPEFLTYFQNEAQLEKSRLLSDRFSAERPKGSFSTLEIQRTEQGDSAMYLCASSPGTVLEGTEAFFGQGTRLTVV.